This TCR beta chain was sequenced during a study of early T cells in non-severe SARS-CoV-2 infection. TCRdb fed the 5' RACE reads into MiXCR, producing one record per CDR3 protein. The sample contains tens of thousands of distinct CDR3 sequences, roughly 15% of which appear only once. The receptor was derived from an adult who was a healthcare worker with PCR-confirmed SARS-CoV-2 infection or an uninfected control (not recorded which). Sequenced here: whole blood, sampled at baseline.

The CDR3 DNA follows: TGTGCCAGCAGTTACCTAGGGGGCGCGAAAGAGACCCAGTACTTC. It yields the protein CASSYLGGAKETQYF. This rearrangement joins TRBV6-5 to TRBJ2-5; 7 bases line up with TRBD1. Germline V gives CDR1 MNHEY, CDR2 SVGAGI. This CDR3 has 15 residues. The junction had 6 bases not matched to a gene; V was cut back by 2 bases and J by 3 bases.